These 5 T cell receptor beta chains share one sample of origin, sequenced in a study of metastatic and nonmetastatic thyroid tumors. Thyroid surgery was performed in patients who had received no treatment beforehand. Through MiXCR, TCRdb re-clonotyped the PCR reads. Among about 40,000 clones listed, about 15% were seen once. The sequencing input was tumor tissue. The source of these receptors is a female donor with papillary thyroid cancer or a benign thyroid nodule (not recorded which). Some clones in this sample may be carry-over from other donors' samples.

This clone was seen a few times. A read error may produce the germline difference seen at one junction end. This CDR3 is CAISLIVSQETQYF. CDR3 in DNA: TGTGCCATCAGCCTTATCGTGTCCCAAGAGACCCAGTACTTC. The rearrangement uses TRBV7-3 and TRBJ2-5; D is uncertain. This CDR3 is built from 14 residues. Germline loops: CDR1 SGHTA, CDR2 FQGTGA. The full variable domain, in which reference TRBV7-3 and TRBJ2-5 provide the parts outside the CDR3, is GAGVSQTPSNKVTEKGKYVELRCDPISGHTALYWYRQSLGQGPEFLIYFQGTGAADDSGLPNDRFFAVRPEGSVSTLKIQRTERGDSAVYLCAISLIVSQETQYFGPGTRLLVL.

This clone is judged medium-sized. The chain combines TRBV5-1 with TRBJ1-4, with 7 bases aligning to TRBD1. Germline V CDR1 and CDR2: SGHRS, YFSETQ. Germline trimming cut 4 bases from V and 4 bases from J; bases unmatched to any gene: 13. The CDR3 sequence is 17 residues long. The CDR3 DNA is TGCGCCAGCAGCAAAACAGGGGTCACAGGGTTTAATGAAAAACTGTTTTTT. Translation: CASSKTGVTGFNEKLFF.

This clone appeared many times. The V gene is TRBV10-3, the J gene TRBJ2-1; D possibly corresponds to TRBD2 (6 bases). The germline gives CDR1 ENHRY, CDR2 SYGVKD. The CDR3 is 14 amino acids. Trimming removed 0 bases at V and 12 bases at J, with 15 bases between. The CDR3 loop reads CAISESVGGMGQFF. The CDR3 bases are TGTGCCATCAGTGAGTCGGTAGGAGGGATGGGGCAGTTCTTC.

The table lists this clone with many counts. The CDR3: CAWSVSWTGVYNEQFF. The CDR3 bases are TGTGCCTGGAGTGTCAGTTGGACAGGGGTCTACAATGAGCAGTTCTTC. The chain employs TRBV30 and TRBJ2-1, with TRBD1 matching 9 bases. Germline CDR1 and CDR2: GTSNPN and SVGIG (reference sequence). Germline trimming cut 0 bases from V and 3 bases from J; bases unmatched to any gene: 6. This CDR3 region has 16 residues.

This clone was seen ten or more times. This chain connects TRBV7-7 to TRBJ2-7; D uncertain. Germline assignment: CDR1 SSHAT and CDR2 FNYEAQ (reference sequence). CDR3 size: 14 residues. Trimming pared 5 bases from V and 3 bases from J, leaving 14 bases between. CDR3 loop: CASSAPTPSYEQYF. The CDR3, as DNA: TGTGCCAGCAGCGCGCCAACCCCTAGCTACGAGCAGTACTTC.